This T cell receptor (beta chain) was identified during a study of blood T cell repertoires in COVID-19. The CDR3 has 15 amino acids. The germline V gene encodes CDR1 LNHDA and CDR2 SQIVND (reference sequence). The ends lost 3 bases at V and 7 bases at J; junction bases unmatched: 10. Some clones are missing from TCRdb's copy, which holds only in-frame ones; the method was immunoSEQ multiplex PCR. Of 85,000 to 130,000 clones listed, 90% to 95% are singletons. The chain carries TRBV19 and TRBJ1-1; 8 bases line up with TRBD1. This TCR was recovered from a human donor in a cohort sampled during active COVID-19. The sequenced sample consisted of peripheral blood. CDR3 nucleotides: TGTGCCAGTAGTATGGGGCCAGGGGGCCTATTTGAAGCTTTCTTT. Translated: CASSMGPGGLFEAFF.